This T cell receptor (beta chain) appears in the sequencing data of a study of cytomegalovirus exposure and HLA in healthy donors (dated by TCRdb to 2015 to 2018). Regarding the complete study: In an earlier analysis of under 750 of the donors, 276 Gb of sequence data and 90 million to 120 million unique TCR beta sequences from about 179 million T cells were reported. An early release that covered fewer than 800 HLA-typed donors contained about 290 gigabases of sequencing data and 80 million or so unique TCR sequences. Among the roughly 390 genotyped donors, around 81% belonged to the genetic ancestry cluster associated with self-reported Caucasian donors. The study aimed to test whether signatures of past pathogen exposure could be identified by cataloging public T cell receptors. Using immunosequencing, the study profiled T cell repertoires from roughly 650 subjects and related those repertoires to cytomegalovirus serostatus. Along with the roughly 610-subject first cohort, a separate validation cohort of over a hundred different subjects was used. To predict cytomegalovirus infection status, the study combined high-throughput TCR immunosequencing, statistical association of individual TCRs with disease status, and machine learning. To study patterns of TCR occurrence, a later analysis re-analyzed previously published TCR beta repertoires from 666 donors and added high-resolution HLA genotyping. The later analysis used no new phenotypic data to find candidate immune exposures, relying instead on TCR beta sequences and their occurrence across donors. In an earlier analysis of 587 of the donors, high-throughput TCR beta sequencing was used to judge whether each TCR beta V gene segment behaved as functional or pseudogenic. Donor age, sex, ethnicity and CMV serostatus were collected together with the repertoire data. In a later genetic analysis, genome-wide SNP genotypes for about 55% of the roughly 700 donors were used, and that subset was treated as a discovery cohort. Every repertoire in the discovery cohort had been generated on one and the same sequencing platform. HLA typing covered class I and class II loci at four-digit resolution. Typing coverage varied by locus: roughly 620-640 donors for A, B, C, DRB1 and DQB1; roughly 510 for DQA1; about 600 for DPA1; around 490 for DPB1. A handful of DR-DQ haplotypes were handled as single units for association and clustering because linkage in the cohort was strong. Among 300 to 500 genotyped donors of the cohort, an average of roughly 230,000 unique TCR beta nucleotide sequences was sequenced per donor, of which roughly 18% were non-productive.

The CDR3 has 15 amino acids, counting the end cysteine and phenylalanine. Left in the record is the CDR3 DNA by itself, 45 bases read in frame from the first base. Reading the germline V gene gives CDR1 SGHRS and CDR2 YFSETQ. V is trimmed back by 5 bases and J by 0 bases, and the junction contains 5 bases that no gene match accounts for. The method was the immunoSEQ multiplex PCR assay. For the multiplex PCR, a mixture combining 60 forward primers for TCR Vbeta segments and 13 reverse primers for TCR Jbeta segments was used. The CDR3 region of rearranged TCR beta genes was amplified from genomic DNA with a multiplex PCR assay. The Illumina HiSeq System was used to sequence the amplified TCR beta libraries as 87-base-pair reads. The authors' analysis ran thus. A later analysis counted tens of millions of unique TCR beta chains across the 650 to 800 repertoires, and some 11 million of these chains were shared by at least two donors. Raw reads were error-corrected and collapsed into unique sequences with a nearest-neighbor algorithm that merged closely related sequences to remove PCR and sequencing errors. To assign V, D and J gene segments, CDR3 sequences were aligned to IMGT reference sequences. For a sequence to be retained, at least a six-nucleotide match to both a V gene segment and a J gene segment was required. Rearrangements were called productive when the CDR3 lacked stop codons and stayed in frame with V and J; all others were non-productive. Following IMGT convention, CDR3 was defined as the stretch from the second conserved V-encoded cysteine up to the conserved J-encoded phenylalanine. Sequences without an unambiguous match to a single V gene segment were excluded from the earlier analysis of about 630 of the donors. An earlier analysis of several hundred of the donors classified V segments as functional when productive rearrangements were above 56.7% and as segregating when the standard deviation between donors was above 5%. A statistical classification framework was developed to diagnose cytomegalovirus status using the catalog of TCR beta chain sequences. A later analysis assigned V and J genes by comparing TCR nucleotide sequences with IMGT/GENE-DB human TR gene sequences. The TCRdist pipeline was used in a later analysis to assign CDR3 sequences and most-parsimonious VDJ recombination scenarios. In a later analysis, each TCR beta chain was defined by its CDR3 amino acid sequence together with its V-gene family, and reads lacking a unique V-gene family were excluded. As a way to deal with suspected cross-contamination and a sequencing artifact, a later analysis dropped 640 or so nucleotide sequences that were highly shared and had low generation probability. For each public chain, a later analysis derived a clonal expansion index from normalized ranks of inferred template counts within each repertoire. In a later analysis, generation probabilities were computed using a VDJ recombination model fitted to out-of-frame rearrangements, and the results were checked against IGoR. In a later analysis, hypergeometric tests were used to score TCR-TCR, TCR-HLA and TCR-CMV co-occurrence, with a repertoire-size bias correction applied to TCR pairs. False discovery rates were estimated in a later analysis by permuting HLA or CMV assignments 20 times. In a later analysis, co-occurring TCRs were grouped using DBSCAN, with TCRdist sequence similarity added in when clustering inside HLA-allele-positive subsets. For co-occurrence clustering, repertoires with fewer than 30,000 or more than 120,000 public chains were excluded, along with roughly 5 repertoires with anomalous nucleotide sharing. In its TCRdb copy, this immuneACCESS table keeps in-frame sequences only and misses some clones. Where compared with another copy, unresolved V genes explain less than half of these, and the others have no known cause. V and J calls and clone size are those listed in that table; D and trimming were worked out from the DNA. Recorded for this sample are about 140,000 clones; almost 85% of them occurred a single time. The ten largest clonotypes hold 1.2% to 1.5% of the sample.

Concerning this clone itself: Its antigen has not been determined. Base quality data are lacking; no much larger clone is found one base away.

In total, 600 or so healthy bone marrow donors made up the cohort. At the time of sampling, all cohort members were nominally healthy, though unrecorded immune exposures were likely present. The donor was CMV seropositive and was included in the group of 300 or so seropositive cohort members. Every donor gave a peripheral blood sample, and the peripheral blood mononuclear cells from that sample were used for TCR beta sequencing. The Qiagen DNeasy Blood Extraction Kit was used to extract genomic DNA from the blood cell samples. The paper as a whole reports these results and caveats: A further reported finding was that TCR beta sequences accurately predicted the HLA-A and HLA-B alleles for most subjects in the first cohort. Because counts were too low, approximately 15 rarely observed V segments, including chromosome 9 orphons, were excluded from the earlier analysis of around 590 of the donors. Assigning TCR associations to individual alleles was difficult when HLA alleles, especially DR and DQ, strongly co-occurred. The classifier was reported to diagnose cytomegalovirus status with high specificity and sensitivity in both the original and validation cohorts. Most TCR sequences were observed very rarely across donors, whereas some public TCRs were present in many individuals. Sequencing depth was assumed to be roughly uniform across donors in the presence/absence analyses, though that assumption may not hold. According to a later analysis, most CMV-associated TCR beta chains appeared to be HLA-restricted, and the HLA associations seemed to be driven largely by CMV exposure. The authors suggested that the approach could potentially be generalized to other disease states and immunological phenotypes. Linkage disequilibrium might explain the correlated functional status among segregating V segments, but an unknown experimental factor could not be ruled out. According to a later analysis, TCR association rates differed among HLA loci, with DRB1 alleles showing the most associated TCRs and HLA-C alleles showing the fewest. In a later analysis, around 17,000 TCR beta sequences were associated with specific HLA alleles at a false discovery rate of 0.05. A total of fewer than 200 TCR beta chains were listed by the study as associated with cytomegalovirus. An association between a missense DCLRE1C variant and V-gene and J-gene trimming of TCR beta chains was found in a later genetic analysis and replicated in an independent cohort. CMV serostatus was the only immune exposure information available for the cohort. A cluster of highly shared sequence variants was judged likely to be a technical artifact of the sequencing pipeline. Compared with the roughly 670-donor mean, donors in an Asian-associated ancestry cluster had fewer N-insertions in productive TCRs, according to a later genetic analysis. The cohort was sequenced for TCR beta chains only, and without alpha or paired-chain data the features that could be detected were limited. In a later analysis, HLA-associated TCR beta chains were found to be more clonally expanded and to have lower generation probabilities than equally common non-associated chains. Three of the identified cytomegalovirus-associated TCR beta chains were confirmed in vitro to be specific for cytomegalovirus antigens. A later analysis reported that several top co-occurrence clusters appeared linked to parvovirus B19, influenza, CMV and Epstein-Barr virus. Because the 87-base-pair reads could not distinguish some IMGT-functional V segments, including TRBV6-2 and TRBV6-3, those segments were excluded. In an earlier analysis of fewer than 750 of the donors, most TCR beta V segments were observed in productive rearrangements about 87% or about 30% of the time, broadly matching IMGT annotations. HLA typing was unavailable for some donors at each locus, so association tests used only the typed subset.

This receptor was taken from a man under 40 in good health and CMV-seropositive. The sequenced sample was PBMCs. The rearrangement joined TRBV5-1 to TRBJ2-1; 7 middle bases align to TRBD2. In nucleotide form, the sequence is TGCGCCAGCAGGCGCCTAGCGGCCTCCTACAATGAGCAGTTCTTC. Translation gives CASRRLAASYNEQFF. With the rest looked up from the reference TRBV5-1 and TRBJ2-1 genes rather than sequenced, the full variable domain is KAGVTQTPRYLIKTRGQQVTLSCSPISGHRSVSWYQQTPGQGLQFLFEYFSETQRNKGNFPGRFSGRQFSNSRSEMNVSTLELGDSALYLCASRRLAASYNEQFFGPGTRLTVL.